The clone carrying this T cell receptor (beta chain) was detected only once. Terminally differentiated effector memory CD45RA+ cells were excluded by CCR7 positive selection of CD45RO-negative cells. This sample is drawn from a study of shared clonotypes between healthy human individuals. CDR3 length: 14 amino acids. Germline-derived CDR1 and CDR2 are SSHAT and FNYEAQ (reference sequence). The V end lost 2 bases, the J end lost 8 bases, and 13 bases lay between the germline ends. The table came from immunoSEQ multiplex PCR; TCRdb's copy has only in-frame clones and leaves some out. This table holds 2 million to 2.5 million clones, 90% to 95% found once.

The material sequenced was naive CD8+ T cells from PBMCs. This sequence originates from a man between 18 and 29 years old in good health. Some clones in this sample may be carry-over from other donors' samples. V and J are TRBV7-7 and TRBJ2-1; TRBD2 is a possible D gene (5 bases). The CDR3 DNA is TGTGCCAGCAGCTTATCCCCGGGGAAGGATGAGCAGTTCTTC. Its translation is CASSLSPGKDEQFF. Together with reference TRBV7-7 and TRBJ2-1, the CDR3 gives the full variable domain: GAGVSQSPRYKVTKRGQDVTLRCDPISSHATLYWYQQALGQGPEFLTYFNYEAQPDKSGLPSDRFSAERPEGSISTLTIQRTEQRDSAMYRCASSLSPGKDEQFFGPGTRLTVL.